This is a list of T cell receptor beta chains from one sample in a study of blood T cell repertoires in COVID-19. Here immunoSEQ multiplex PCR was the method, and the copy in TCRdb shows in-frame clones only, minus some. The sample yields about 260,000 clones, 90% seen once. The sample consisted of peripheral blood. The receptors originated from a woman in her thirties or forties with acute or convalescent COVID-19. Both conserved end residues are part of each CDR3. D genes are given only for firm matches. The listing skips clone size in some rows; elsewhere it reads once, few, many or a size class.

>TRBV7-6|TRBJ2-2|-|TRBD1
CASSSSTGGAGNTGELFF
TGTGCCAGCAGCTCTTCCACAGGGGGCGCGGGGAACACCGGGGAGCTGTTTTTT
>TRBV7-2|TRBJ2-5|-|TRBD2
CASSLGASGDQGKETQYF
TGTGCCAGCAGCCTAGGGGCTAGCGGGGATCAGGGCAAGGAGACCCAGTACTTC
>TRBV2|TRBJ1-2|-|-
CASTYRSIYGYTF
TGTGCCAGCACTTATAGGAGTATCTATGGCTACACCTTC
>TRBV5-6|TRBJ1-3|few|-
CASSLFGGRFGNTIYF
TGTGCCAGCAGCTTGTTTGGAGGGAGGTTTGGAAACACCATATATTTT
>TRBV15|TRBJ1-2|-|-
CATSRDLGQGEGYTF
TGTGCCACCAGCAGAGATTTGGGGCAGGGCGAAGGCTACACCTTC
>TRBV18|TRBJ1-1|-|TRBD1
CASSRGQGLEHTEAFF
TGTGCCAGCTCACGCGGACAGGGGCTTGAGCACACTGAAGCTTTCTTT
>TRBV21-1|TRBJ1-1|once|-
CASSPGQGRKTEAFF
TGTGCCAGCAGCCCGGGACAGGGAAGAAAAACTGAAGCTTTCTTT
>TRBV2|TRBJ2-1|-|TRBD2
CAVRTSWDNEQFF
TGTGCCGTAAGGACTAGTTGGGACAATGAGCAGTTCTTC
>TRBV12-3/TRBV12-4|TRBJ1-1|few|TRBD1
CASSLRTGAEAFF
TGTGCCAGCAGTTTAAGGACAGGGGCTGAAGCTTTCTTT
>TRBV7-7|TRBJ2-5|-|TRBD2
CASSLKAGEETQYF
TGTGCCAGCAGCTTAAAAGCGGGGGAAGAGACCCAGTACTTC